This T cell receptor beta chain stems from a study of shared clonotypes between healthy human individuals. Some clones are missing from TCRdb's copy, which holds only in-frame ones; the method was immunoSEQ multiplex PCR. Here the sample spans fewer than 1.6 million clones, 98% to 99% being singletons. Germline values: CDR1 SGHRS, CDR2 YFSETQ. The CDR3 covers 16 residues. V lost 2 bases, J lost 3 bases, and 7 bases stayed unmatched. Findings of the study overall: In a few donors, around 5% of naive CD4 clonotypes appeared in common. Read depth was anticipated to influence clonotype sharing among donors.

The donors, all of them Caucasian adults, lived in Nashville, Tennessee. A note on this clone: What it recognizes is unknown.

The chain combines TRBV5-1 with TRBJ2-2; 7 positions agree with TRBD1. The TCR comes from a man aged 25-45 years in good health. The sample comprised naive CD4+ T cells sorted from blood. Subset here: CD45RA+ positively selected. CDR3 sequence: CASSLQGLSDTGELFF. The DNA for the CDR3 is TGCGCCAGCAGCTTACAGGGGCTATCGGACACCGGGGAGCTGTTTTTT. Based on the CDR3 plus reference TRBV5-1 and TRBJ2-2, the full variable domain is KAGVTQTPRYLIKTRGQQVTLSCSPISGHRSVSWYQQTPGQGLQFLFEYFSETQRNKGNFPGRFSGRQFSNSRSEMNVSTLELGDSALYLCASSLQGLSDTGELFFGEGSRLTVL.